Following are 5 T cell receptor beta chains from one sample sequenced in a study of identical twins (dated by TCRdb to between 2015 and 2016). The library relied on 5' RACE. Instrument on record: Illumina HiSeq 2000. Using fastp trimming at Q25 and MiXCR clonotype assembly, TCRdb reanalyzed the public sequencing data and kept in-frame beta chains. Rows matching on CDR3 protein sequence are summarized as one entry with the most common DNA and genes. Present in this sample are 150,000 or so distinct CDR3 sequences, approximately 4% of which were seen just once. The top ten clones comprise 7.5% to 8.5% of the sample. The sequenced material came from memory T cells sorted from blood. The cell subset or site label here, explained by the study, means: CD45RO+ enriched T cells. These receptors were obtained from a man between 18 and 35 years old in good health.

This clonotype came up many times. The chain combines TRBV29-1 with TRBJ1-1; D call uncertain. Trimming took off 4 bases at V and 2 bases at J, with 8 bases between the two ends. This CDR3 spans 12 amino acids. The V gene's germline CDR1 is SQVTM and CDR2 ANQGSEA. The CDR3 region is CSVAEGNTEAFF. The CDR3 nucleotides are TGCAGCGTTGCGGAAGGAAACACTGAAGCTTTCTTT.

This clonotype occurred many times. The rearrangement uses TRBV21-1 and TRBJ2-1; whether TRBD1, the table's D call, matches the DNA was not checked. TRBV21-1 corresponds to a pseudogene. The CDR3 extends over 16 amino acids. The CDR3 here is CASSKAQGAVYNEQFF. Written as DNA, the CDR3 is TGTGCCAGCAGCAAAGCCCAGGGGGCGGTCTACAATGAGCAGTTCTTC.

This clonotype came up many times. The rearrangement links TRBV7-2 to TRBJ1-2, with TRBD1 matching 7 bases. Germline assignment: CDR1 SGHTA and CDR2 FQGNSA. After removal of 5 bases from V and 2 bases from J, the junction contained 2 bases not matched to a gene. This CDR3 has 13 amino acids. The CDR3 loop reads CASSAGQNYGYTF. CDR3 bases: TGTGCCAGCAGCGCGGGACAGAACTATGGCTACACCTTC. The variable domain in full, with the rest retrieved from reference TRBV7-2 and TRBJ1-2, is GAGVSQSPSNKVTEKGKDVELRCDPISGHTALYWYRQSLGQGLEFLIYFQGNSAPDKSGLPSDRFSAERTGGSVSTLTIQRTQQEDSAVYLCASSAGQNYGYTFGSGTRLTVV.

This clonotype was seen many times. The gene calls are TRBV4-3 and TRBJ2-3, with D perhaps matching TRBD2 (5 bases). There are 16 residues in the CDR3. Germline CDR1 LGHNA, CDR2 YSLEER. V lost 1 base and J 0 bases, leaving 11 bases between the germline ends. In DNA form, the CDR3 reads TGCGCCAGCAGCCAAGGGAGGAGGTCTAGCACAGATACGCAGTATTTT. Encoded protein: CASSQGRRSSTDTQYF.

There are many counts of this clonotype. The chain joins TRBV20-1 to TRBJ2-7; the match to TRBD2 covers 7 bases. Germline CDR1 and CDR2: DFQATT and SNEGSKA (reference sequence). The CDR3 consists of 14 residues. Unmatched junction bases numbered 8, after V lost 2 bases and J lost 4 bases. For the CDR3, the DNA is TGCAGTGCTAGATACCCTAGCGGAGTATACGAGCAGTACTTC. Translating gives CSARYPSGVYEQYF.